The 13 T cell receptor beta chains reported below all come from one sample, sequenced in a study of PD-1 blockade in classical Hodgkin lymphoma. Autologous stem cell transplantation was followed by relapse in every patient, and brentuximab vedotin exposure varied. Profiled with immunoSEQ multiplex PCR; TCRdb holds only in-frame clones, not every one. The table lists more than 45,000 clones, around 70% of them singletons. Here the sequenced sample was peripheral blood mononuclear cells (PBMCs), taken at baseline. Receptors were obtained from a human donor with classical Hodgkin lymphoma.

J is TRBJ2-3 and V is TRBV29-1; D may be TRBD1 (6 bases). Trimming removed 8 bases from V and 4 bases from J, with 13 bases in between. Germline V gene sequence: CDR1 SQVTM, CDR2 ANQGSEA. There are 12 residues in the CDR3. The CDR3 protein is CSIWGQSDTQYF. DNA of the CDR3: TGCAGCATATGGGGGCAGTCAGATACGCAGTATTTT.

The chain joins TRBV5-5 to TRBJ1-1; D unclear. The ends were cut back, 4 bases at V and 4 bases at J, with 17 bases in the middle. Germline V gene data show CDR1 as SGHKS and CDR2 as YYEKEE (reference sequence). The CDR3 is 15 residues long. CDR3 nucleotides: TGTGCCAGCAGCCTCGGGCCAGTTAAGGGCACTGAAGCTTTCTTT. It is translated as CASSLGPVKGTEAFF.

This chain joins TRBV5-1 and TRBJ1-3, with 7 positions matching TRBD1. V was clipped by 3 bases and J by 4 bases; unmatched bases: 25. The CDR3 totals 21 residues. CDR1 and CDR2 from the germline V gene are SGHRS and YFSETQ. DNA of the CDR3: TGCGCCAGCAGCTCGGTAGCCCTAGGGACAGATCTAGGGGCGATCGGAAACACCATATATTTT. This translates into CASSSVALGTDLGAIGNTIYF.

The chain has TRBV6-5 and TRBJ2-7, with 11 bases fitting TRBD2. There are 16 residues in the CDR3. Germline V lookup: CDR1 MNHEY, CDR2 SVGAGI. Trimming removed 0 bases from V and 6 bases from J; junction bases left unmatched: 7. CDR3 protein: CASSYSTSGSLGEQYF. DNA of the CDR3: TGTGCCAGCAGTTACTCAACTAGCGGGAGTCTAGGCGAGCAGTACTTC.

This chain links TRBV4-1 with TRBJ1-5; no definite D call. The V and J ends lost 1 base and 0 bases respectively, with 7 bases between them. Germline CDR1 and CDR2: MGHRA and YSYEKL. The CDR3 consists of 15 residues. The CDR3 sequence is CASSQGGYSNQPQHF. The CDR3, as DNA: TGCGCCAGCAGCCAAGGAGGATATAGCAATCAGCCCCAGCATTTT.

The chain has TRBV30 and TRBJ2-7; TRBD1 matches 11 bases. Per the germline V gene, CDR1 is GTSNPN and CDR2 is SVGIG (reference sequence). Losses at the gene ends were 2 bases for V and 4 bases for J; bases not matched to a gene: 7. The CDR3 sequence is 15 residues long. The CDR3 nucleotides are TGTGCCTGGAGTCTCGGGACAGGGGGGTTGTACGAGCAGTACTTC. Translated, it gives CAWSLGTGGLYEQYF.

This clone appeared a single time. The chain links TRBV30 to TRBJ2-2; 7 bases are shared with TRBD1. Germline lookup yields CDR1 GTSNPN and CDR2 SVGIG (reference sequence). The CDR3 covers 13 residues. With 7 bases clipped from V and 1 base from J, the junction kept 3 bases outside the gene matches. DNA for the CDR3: TGTGCCTTCCGGACAGGGAACACCGGGGAGCTGTTTTTT. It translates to CAFRTGNTGELFF.

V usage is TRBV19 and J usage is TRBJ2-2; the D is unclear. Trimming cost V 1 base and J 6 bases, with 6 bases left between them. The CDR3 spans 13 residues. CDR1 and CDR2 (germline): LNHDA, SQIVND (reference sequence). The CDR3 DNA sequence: TGTGCCAGTAGTATAGCGGACGCCGGGGAGCTGTTTTTT. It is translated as CASSIADAGELFF.

CDR3: CASSSRLEFGDEQFF. CDR3 bases: TGTGCCAGCAGCTCCCGGCTAGAATTTGGGGATGAGCAGTTCTTC. V gene TRBV9 combines with J gene TRBJ2-1; D remains unclear. Germline CDR1 is SGDLS and CDR2 is YYNGEE. CDR3 length equals 15 residues. The V end lost 4 bases, the J end lost 8 bases, and 19 bases lay between the germline ends.

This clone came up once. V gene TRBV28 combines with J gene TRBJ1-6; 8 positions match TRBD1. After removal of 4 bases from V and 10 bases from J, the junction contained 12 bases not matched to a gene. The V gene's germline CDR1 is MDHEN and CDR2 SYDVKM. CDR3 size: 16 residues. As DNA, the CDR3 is TGTGCCAGCAGTTCCTCAACTTACCGGACAGGGTCACCCCTCCACTTT. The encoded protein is CASSSSTYRTGSPLHF.

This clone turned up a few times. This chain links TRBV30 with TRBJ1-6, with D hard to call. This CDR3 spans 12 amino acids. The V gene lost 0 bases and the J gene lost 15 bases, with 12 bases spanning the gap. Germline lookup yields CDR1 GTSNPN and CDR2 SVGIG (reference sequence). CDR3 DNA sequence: TGTGCCTGGAGTGTATCAGGAATTCTCCTCCACTTT. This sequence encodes CAWSVSGILLHF.

CDR3 sequence: CASSGLGTEAYEQYF. CDR3 DNA: TGTGCCAGTAGTGGTTTGGGGACAGAAGCCTACGAGCAGTACTTC. The V gene is TRBV19, the J gene TRBJ2-7; 7 bases map to TRBD1. This CDR3 comprises 15 residues. Trimming cost V 5 bases and J 2 bases; bases outside gene matches: 9. Germline assignment: CDR1 LNHDA and CDR2 SQIVND (reference sequence).

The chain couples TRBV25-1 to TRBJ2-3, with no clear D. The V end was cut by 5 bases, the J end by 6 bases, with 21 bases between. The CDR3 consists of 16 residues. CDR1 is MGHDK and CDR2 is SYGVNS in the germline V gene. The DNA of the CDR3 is TGTGCCAGCAGTTTTAGCACGTGGCCCTCCGGGGATACGCAGTATTTT. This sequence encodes CASSFSTWPSGDTQYF.